A single sample is the source of the 30 T cell receptor beta chains below, sequenced in a study of blood T cell repertoires in COVID-19. Sequenced by immunoSEQ multiplex PCR; TCRdb stores in-frame clones only, minus some. The sample contains a few hundred thousand clones, over 75% of which appear only once. Sequenced: peripheral blood. The receptors stem from a human donor in a cohort sampled during active COVID-19.

The genes are TRBV28 and TRBJ2-7; 8 bases map to TRBD2. The CDR3 contains 16 residues. Germline CDR1 MDHEN, CDR2 SYDVKM. Losses at the gene ends were 1 base for V and 3 bases for J; bases not matched to a gene: 8. The CDR3 bases are TGTGCCAGCAGTTTATTTATTCAGCGGGAGTACTACGAGCAGTACTTC. Protein: CASSLFIQREYYEQYF.

This clone occurred a few times. The V gene is TRBV5-4, the J gene TRBJ1-2; TRBD1 matches 7 bases. Germline values: CDR1 SGHNT, CDR2 YYREEE (reference sequence). Losses at the gene ends were 0 bases for V and 1 base for J; bases not matched to a gene: 6. The CDR3 runs to 16 residues. The CDR3 bases are TGTGCCAGCAGCTTGGGAAACAGGGGAGGTAACTATGGCTACACCTTC. Residues: CASSLGNRGGNYGYTF.

This sequence joins TRBV18 and TRBJ1-1; no reliable D call. CDR1 KGHSH and CDR2 LQKENI come from the germline V gene. The ends were cut back, 6 bases at V and 3 bases at J, with 14 bases in the middle. The CDR3 length is 14 residues. CDR3 DNA sequence: TGTGCCAGCTCTCAAACCCCCGGGGACACTGAAGCTTTCTTT. Its protein is CASSQTPGDTEAFF.

This sequence joins TRBV11-3 and TRBJ2-3, with 8 nucleotides matching TRBD2. Germline trimming cut 4 bases from V and 4 bases from J; bases unmatched to any gene: 4. There are 14 residues in the CDR3. Germline CDR1 reads SGHNT; CDR2 reads YENEEA. The CDR3 nucleotides are TGTGCCAGCAGCTCGGGAGGGCTCTCAGATACGCAGTATTTT. As protein: CASSSGGLSDTQYF.

The chain has TRBV12-5 and TRBJ2-3; 7 bases are a match to TRBD2. This CDR3 is built from 18 residues. Germline trimming cut 2 bases from V and 5 bases from J; bases unmatched to any gene: 16. CDR1 is LGHNT, CDR2 FRNRAP, per germline. The CDR3 sequence is CASGLSGRASGRVDTQYF. CDR3 bases: TGTGCTAGTGGTTTGTCGGGGCGGGCTAGCGGACGGGTAGATACGCAGTATTTT.

This clone was counted once. This chain connects TRBV2 to TRBJ2-1; D is possibly TRBD2 (5 bases). CDR1 SNHLY and CDR2 FYNNEI come from the germline V gene. V lost 7 bases, J lost 15 bases, and 22 bases lay in between. The length of the CDR3 is 13 residues. CDR3 coding DNA: TGTGCCAGCAACCTCGGACTCCCGTACCCTCCGTTCTTC. Encoded protein: CASNLGLPYPPFF. Together with reference TRBV2 and TRBJ2-1, the CDR3 gives the full variable domain: EPEVTQTPSHQVTQMGQEVILRCVPISNHLYFYWYRQILGQKVEFLVSFYNNEISEKSEIFDDQFSVERPDGSNFTLKIRSTKLEDSAMYFCASNLGLPYPPFFGPGTRLTVL.

This chain joins TRBV24-1 and TRBJ1-5; TRBD1 agrees at 9 bases. From germline, CDR1 is KGHDR and CDR2 SFDVKD. This CDR3 spans 17 amino acids. J gave up 3 bases and V 4 bases, and 9 bases lay outside the gene matches. CDR3 sequence reads: CATSEHPDRGYNQPQHF. The CDR3 DNA sequence: TGTGCCACCAGTGAACACCCGGACAGGGGATACAATCAGCCCCAGCATTTT.

This chain connects TRBV5-4 to TRBJ2-1, with 7 nucleotides matching TRBD1. The length of the CDR3 is 14 residues. Germline V gene sequence: CDR1 SGHNT, CDR2 YYREEE (reference sequence). The J segment lost 8 bases and the V segment lost 3 bases, leaving 8 bases of the junction unmatched. In nucleotides, the CDR3 is TGTGCCAGCAGCTCCTCCGGGACAGCGGATGAGCAGTTCTTC. The encoded protein is CASSSSGTADEQFF.

The chain combines TRBV6-1 with TRBJ2-7, with TRBD1 matching 8 bases. With 3 bases clipped from V and 2 bases from J, the junction kept 3 bases outside the gene matches. The CDR3 is made up of 14 amino acids. Germline CDR1 and CDR2: MNHNS and SASEGT. DNA of the CDR3: TGTGCCAGCAGTGATTCGGACAGGGCCTACGAGCAGTACTTC. It encodes CASSDSDRAYEQYF.

This clone was seen a handful of times. This sequence joins TRBV19 and TRBJ2-1; 14 nucleotides line up with TRBD2. After removal of 4 bases from V and 7 bases from J, the junction contained 9 bases not matched to a gene. Germline V gene sequence: CDR1 LNHDA, CDR2 SQIVND (reference sequence). This CDR3 is built from 17 residues. The CDR3: CASSTWGLAGDRNEQFF. The CDR3 nucleotides read TGTGCCAGTAGTACTTGGGGACTAGCGGGAGATAGGAATGAGCAGTTCTTC.

With respect to this clone: An end of the junction does not agree with germline; a read error may underlie this. The rearrangement joins TRBV29-1 to TRBJ1-3; D ambiguous. Germline CDR1 SQVTM, CDR2 ANQGSEA. CDR3 length: 8 amino acids. CDR3 residues: CSVEGGDF. DNA of the CDR3: TGCAGCGTTGAAGGAGGAGATTTT.

V is TRBV19 and J is TRBJ2-5; perhaps TRBD1 as D (5 bases). CDR1 and CDR2 from the germline V gene are LNHDA and SQIVND (reference sequence). The CDR3 has 15 residues. V lost 0 bases, J lost 0 bases, and 8 bases lay in between. CDR3 coding DNA: TGTGCCAGTAGTATAGACGGCAGGGACCAAGAGACCCAGTACTTC. Translation gives CASSIDGRDQETQYF. The full variable domain, in which reference TRBV19 and TRBJ2-5 provide the parts outside the CDR3, is DGGITQSPKYLFRKEGQNVTLSCEQNLNHDAMYWYRQDPGQGLRLIYYSQIVNDFQKGDIAEGYSVSREKKESFPLTVTSAQKNPTAFYLCASSIDGRDQETQYFGPGTRLLVL.

This clone appeared once. V is TRBV5-4 and J is TRBJ2-2, with D possibly being TRBD2 (6 bases). From germline, CDR1 is SGHNT and CDR2 YYREEE (reference sequence). V shed 0 bases and J shed 2 bases, with 20 bases lying between them. The CDR3 sequence is 19 residues long. The CDR3 is CASSLGTGVTTGNTGELFF. The CDR3 DNA reads as TGTGCCAGCAGCTTGGGGACGGGAGTTACCACAGGCAACACCGGGGAGCTGTTTTTT.

The chain employs TRBV18 and TRBJ1-3, with D possibly being TRBD1 (6 bases). CDR1 and CDR2 from the germline V gene are KGHSH and LQKENI. V was cut by 3 bases and J by 5 bases, with 14 bases left in between. The CDR3 loop spans 15 amino acids. For the CDR3, the DNA is TGTGCCAGCTCACCGGGTGGACAGCTCAGAAACACCATATATTTT. Encoded protein: CASSPGGQLRNTIYF.

This chain uses TRBV10-3 with TRBJ2-5; 11 bases match TRBD2. The germline CDR1 and CDR2 sequences are ENHRY and SYGVKD. The CDR3 sequence is 16 residues long. Germline trimming cut 0 bases from V and 6 bases from J; bases unmatched to any gene: 6. In DNA, the CDR3 is TGTGCCATCAGTGAGTCTAGCGGGAGGGCCATGAAGACCCAGTACTTC. Its protein product is CAISESSGRAMKTQYF.

V usage is TRBV10-1 and J usage is TRBJ1-2, with 9 bases that match TRBD1. Trimming at V came to 8 bases and at J to 4 bases, leaving 14 bases not matched to a gene. CDR3 length equals 16 residues. CDR1 is WNHNN and CDR2 is SYGVQD in the germline V gene (reference sequence). The CDR3 bases are TGCGCCAGCTCGGGGCGGGGACGGACAGGGGTCTATGGCTACACCTTC. Translation: CASSGRGRTGVYGYTF.

The gene calls are TRBV7-2 and TRBJ1-2; no reliable D call. Germline loops: CDR1 SGHTA, CDR2 FQGNSA. V lost 6 bases, J lost 0 bases, and 14 bases lay in between. This CDR3 region has 15 residues. The DNA for the CDR3 is TGTGCCAGCAGTCTGGAGAGGCTCGCTAACTATGGCTACACCTTC. Encoded protein: CASSLERLANYGYTF.

In this sample, this clone turned up once. The V and J genes are TRBV18 and TRBJ2-1; the D is unclear. V lost 5 bases and J lost 7, with 9 bases in between. The V gene's germline CDR1 is KGHSH and CDR2 LQKENI. The CDR3 has 12 amino acids. Written as DNA, the CDR3 is TGTGCCAGCTCATCGACTGTTAATGAGCAGTTCTTC. Encoded protein: CASSSTVNEQFF.

This clone was observed once. The chain couples TRBV6-2 or TRBV6-3 to TRBJ1-2; D is uncertain. The CDR3 consists of 13 residues. The ends were cut back, 5 bases at V and 3 bases at J, with 10 bases in the middle. CDR1 is MNHEY, CDR2 SVGEGT, per germline. The CDR3 loop reads CASSGAAHYGYTF. The CDR3 coding sequence is TGTGCCAGCAGTGGAGCCGCTCACTATGGCTACACCTTC.

This chain joins TRBV30 and TRBJ1-1; D is undetermined. Per germline, CDR1 GTSNPN and CDR2 SVGIG (reference sequence). This CDR3 is 10 amino acids long. The ends were cut back, 5 bases at V and 3 bases at J, with 4 bases in the middle. The DNA for the CDR3 is TGTGCCTGGGCGGACACTGAAGCTTTCTTT. This codes for CAWADTEAFF.

This chain joins TRBV6-6 and TRBJ1-5; TRBD1 matches 8 bases. The CDR3 contains 14 residues. Per the germline V gene, CDR1 is MNHNY and CDR2 is SVGAGI (reference sequence). V trimming: 4 bases; J trimming: 7 bases; junction bases outside the gene matches: 6. CDR3 DNA: TGTGCCAGCAGTTCCCCGACAGGGGTACAGCCCCAGCATTTT. It encodes CASSSPTGVQPQHF.

The chain uses TRBV3-1 (or the pseudogene TRBV3-2) and TRBJ2-7; a weak D match, TRBD2 (5 bases). The germline V and J ends were trimmed by 2 bases and 3 bases, with 8 bases remaining between them. Germline V gene data show CDR1 as LGHDT and CDR2 as YNNKEL (reference sequence). The length of the CDR3 is 13 residues. The CDR3 bases are TGTGCCAGCAGCCAACTTACTAGCTACGAGCAGTACTTC. It yields the protein CASSQLTSYEQYF.

About this clone itself: At one end, the junction sequence differs from germline, possibly due to a read error. The genes are TRBV7-7 and TRBJ2-2; D may be TRBD2 (5 bases). The length of the CDR3 is 17 residues. Germline CDR1 reads SSHAT; CDR2 reads FNYEAQ (reference sequence). The CDR3 reads CASSFDPPGSGTGELFF. As DNA, the CDR3 is TGTGCTAGCAGCTTCGACCCCCCGGGGTCGGGGACCGGGGAGCTGTTTTTT. Full variable domain (rest looked up from reference TRBV7-7 and TRBJ2-2): GAGVSQSPRYKVTKRGQDVTLRCDPISSHATLYWYQQALGQGPEFLTYFNYEAQPDKSGLPSDRFSAERPEGSISTLTIQRTEQRDSAMYRCASSFDPPGSGTGELFFGEGSRLTVL.

The chain recombines TRBV10-3 with TRBJ1-3; TRBD1 matches 7 bases. Germline values: CDR1 ENHRY, CDR2 SYGVKD. Unmatched junction bases numbered 2, after V lost 6 bases and J lost 0 bases. This CDR3 spans 14 amino acids. Here the CDR3 DNA reads TGTGCCATCAGGGGACAGAGCTCTGGAAACACCATATATTTT. It yields the protein CAIRGQSSGNTIYF.

The V call is TRBV12-5, the J call TRBJ1-2; D gene ambiguous. The V gene lost 6 bases and the J gene lost 6 bases, with 20 bases spanning the gap. Per the germline V gene, CDR1 is LGHNT and CDR2 is FRNRAP. The CDR3 runs to 15 residues. The CDR3 DNA is TGTGCTAGTGGCTCCCCCGGAAGGAGGGTTGATGGCTACACCTTC. Protein sequence: CASGSPGRRVDGYTF.

The chain recombines TRBV11-2 with TRBJ2-5; 9 positions agree with TRBD2. Trimming at V came to 4 bases and at J to 0 bases, leaving 6 bases not matched to a gene. CDR1 and CDR2 from the germline V gene are SGHAT and FQNNGV. The CDR3 extends over 16 amino acids. The CDR3 protein is CASSSYSGGYQETQYF. CDR3 DNA sequence: TGTGCCAGCAGCTCCTATAGCGGGGGTTACCAAGAGACCCAGTACTTC.

The chain employs TRBV29-1 and TRBJ2-5; D not resolved. Germline CDR1 and CDR2: SQVTM and ANQGSEA. Trimming shortened V by 6 bases and J by 2 bases, and 10 bases separated the two germline ends. The CDR3 runs to 12 residues. CDR3: CSVRGPQETQYF. In DNA, the CDR3 is TGCAGCGTCCGCGGTCCTCAAGAGACCCAGTACTTC.

The gene calls are TRBV18 and TRBJ2-2, with D maybe TRBD2 (5 bases). CDR3 size: 17 residues. CDR1 and CDR2 (germline): KGHSH, LQKENI. Trimming removed 1 base from V and 1 base from J, with 13 bases in between. DNA of the CDR3: TGTGCCAGCTCACCACTATCTGGACTGAAGAACACCGGGGAGCTGTTTTTT. Translating gives CASSPLSGLKNTGELFF.

The chain combines TRBV7-9 with TRBJ1-3, with D possibly matching TRBD1 (5 bases). Germline V lookup: CDR1 SEHNR, CDR2 FQNEAQ (reference sequence). The CDR3 covers 15 residues. Trimming shortened V by 5 bases and J by 0 bases, and 11 bases separated the two germline ends. This chain's CDR3 is CASSPDSHSGNTIYF. In DNA form, the CDR3 reads TGTGCCAGCAGCCCCGACAGCCACTCTGGAAACACCATATATTTT.

The chain is built from TRBV7-9 and TRBJ2-5, with 7 bases matching TRBD2. The CDR3 is 15 residues long. Germline-derived CDR1 and CDR2 are SEHNR and FQNEAQ (reference sequence). Germline trimming cut 1 base from V and 5 bases from J; bases unmatched to any gene: 7. CDR3 nucleotide sequence: TGTGCCAGCAGCTTAGTACGCGGGAGTTGGGAGACCCAGTACTTC. This gives the protein CASSLVRGSWETQYF.